The 27 T cell receptor beta chains presented below share a single source sample, sequenced in a study of cytomegalovirus exposure and HLA in healthy donors (dated by TCRdb to between 2016 and 2019). Receptor libraries were prepared by the immunoSEQ multiplex PCR assay. For the multiplex PCR, a mixture combining 60 forward primers for TCR Vbeta segments and 13 reverse primers for TCR Jbeta segments was used. TCRdb took this table from immuneACCESS and kept in-frame rearrangements with V and J called. Such tables lack part of the clones; where checked against another copy, unresolved V genes explain under half of the gap, and the rest is unexplained. The sample table lists about 90,000 clones, about three quarters of them with a count of one. Approximately 4.2% of the sample is in the top ten clones. The sequenced sample consisted of PBMCs. The source is a woman between 40 and 55 years old in good health and CMV-seropositive.

This sequence joins TRBV19 and TRBJ2-7, with TRBD1 as a possible D gene (5 bases). The germline V and J ends were trimmed by 1 base and 5 bases, with 12 bases remaining between them. CDR3 length: 14 residues. Germline assignment: CDR1 LNHDA and CDR2 SQIVND (reference sequence). The CDR3 bases are TGTGCCAGTAGTATAGGGCCAGGGTCCAACGAGCAGTACTTC. Translating gives CASSIGPGSNEQYF.

This clone showed up just once. V is TRBV27 and J is TRBJ2-1; 13 bases map to TRBD2. CDR1 is MNHEY and CDR2 is SMNVEV in the germline V gene (reference sequence). After removal of 5 bases from V and 2 bases from J, the junction contained 3 bases not matched to a gene. This CDR3 region has 16 residues. The CDR3 reads CASSPGTSGTYNEQFF. CDR3 nucleotide sequence: TGTGCCAGCAGTCCCGGGACTAGCGGGACCTACAATGAGCAGTTCTTC.

This clone was recorded only once. This CDR3 is CASSLAPNQPQHF. The CDR3 bases are TGTGCCAGCAGCTTGGCCCCGAATCAGCCCCAGCATTTT. The rearrangement joins TRBV5-8 to TRBJ1-5; D not certain. The germline gives CDR1 SGHTS, CDR2 YDEGEE. V lost 0 bases, J lost 4 bases, and 5 bases lay in between. The CDR3 consists of 13 residues.

This chain links TRBV5-6 with TRBJ2-1; D not resolved. The CDR3 consists of 13 residues. Trimming took 4 bases from V and 1 from J, leaving 6 bases between them. Germline assignment: CDR1 SGHDT and CDR2 YYEEEE. This CDR3 is CASSPASYNEQFF. In DNA form, the CDR3 reads TGTGCCAGCAGCCCCGCGTCCTACAATGAGCAGTTCTTC. Full variable domain (outside the CDR3, taken from reference TRBV5-6 and TRBJ2-1): DAGVTQSPTHLIKTRGQQVTLRCSPKSGHDTVSWYQQALGQGPQFIFQYYEEEERQRGNFPDRFSGHQFPNYSSELNVNALLLGDSALYLCASSPASYNEQFFGPGTRLTVL.

The J gene is TRBJ2-7, the V gene TRBV7-9, with D maybe TRBD2 (5 bases). There are 12 residues in the CDR3. Germline loops: CDR1 SEHNR, CDR2 FQNEAQ (reference sequence). The germline V and J ends were trimmed by 1 base and 7 bases, with 8 bases remaining between them. The CDR3 nucleotides read TGTGCCAGCAGCTTAGGCTCGGGGGAGCAGTACTTC. Protein sequence: CASSLGSGEQYF.

V gene TRBV6-4 combines with J gene TRBJ1-2, with 8 bases lining up with TRBD1. There are 12 residues in the CDR3. Germline CDR1 MRHNA, CDR2 SNTAGT. V shed 4 bases, J shed 7 bases, and the junction held 2 bases outside the gene matches. The CDR3 bases are TGTGCCAGCAGTGGGACAGGGTCTGGCTACACCTTC. It yields the protein CASSGTGSGYTF.

The chain couples TRBV10-3 to TRBJ1-1; unclear D gene. The V end lost 4 bases, the J end lost 6 bases, and 9 bases lay between the germline ends. Germline V gene lookup returns CDR1 ENHRY and CDR2 SYGVKD. The length of the CDR3 is 12 residues. The CDR3 loop is CAISGREAEAFF. CDR3 DNA: TGTGCCATCAGTGGAAGAGAAGCTGAAGCTTTCTTT.

The count of this clone is one. The CDR3 loop is CASSSPGQGVYEQFF. The CDR3 DNA reads as TGTGCCAGCAGTTCACCGGGACAGGGTGTGTATGAGCAGTTCTTC. The chain joins TRBV27 to TRBJ2-1; TRBD1 aligns across 9 bases. Germline CDR1 reads MNHEY; CDR2 reads SMNVEV (reference sequence). The CDR3 is 15 residues long. The V segment lost 4 bases and the J segment 8 bases; nucleotides outside the gene matches: 9.

J is TRBJ2-2 and V is TRBV4-3; D is unclear. Germline V lookup: CDR1 LGHNA, CDR2 YSLEER. V was clipped by 4 bases and J by 1 base, with 13 bases between them. CDR3 size: 16 residues. The CDR3: CASSPSPGGNTGELFF. The CDR3 DNA follows: TGCGCCAGCAGCCCCAGCCCCGGCGGGAACACCGGGGAGCTGTTTTTT.

The chain is built from TRBV18 and TRBJ1-5; TRBD1 matches at 9 bases. CDR3 length: 15 residues. Germline values: CDR1 KGHSH, CDR2 LQKENI. With 5 bases clipped from V and 5 bases from J, the junction kept 7 bases outside the gene matches. DNA for the CDR3: TGTGCCAGCTCAGACCGACAGGGGGGACATCAGCCCCAGCATTTT. Its translation is CASSDRQGGHQPQHF.

The chain carries TRBV11-3 and TRBJ2-2, with 7 bases matching TRBD1. The CDR3 extends over 15 amino acids. Germline CDR1 and CDR2: SGHNT and YENEEA. The V segment lost 1 base and the J segment 2 bases; nucleotides outside the gene matches: 1. CDR3 loop: CASSLGTGNTGELFF. DNA for the CDR3: TGTGCCAGCAGCTTAGGGACAGGCAACACCGGGGAGCTGTTTTTT.

The gene calls are TRBV28 and TRBJ2-7; a weak D match, TRBD1 (6 bases). With 4 bases removed from V and 4 bases from J, the gap between germline ends came to 17 bases. The V gene's germline CDR1 is MDHEN and CDR2 SYDVKM. The CDR3 loop spans 15 amino acids. The CDR3 here is CASSSPGVVEYEQYF. In DNA form, the CDR3 reads TGTGCCAGCAGTTCTCCAGGGGTTGTGGAATACGAGCAGTACTTC. Full variable domain (outside the CDR3, taken from reference TRBV28 and TRBJ2-7): DVKVTQSSRYLVKRTGEKVFLECVQDMDHENMFWYRQDPGLGLRLIYFSYDVKMKEKGDIPEGYSVSREKKERFSLILESASTNQTSMYLCASSSPGVVEYEQYFGPGTRLTVT.

This clone was seen just once. The genes are TRBV27 and TRBJ2-1, with 8 nucleotides matching TRBD2. The CDR3 runs 16 residues. V lost 6 bases, J lost 4 bases, and 11 bases stayed unmatched. Germline assignment: CDR1 MNHEY and CDR2 SMNVEV (reference sequence). The CDR3 here is CASSRESGGRYNEQFF. Here the CDR3 DNA reads TGTGCCAGCAGCAGAGAGAGCGGGGGTAGATACAATGAGCAGTTCTTC.

About this clone: This sample also contains other DNA sequences that code for the same CDR3. This chain joins TRBV5-1 and TRBJ2-5; 9 bases map to TRBD1. V shed 0 bases and J 4 bases; nucleotides not matched to a gene: 7. This CDR3 contains 16 residues. CDR1 SGHRS and CDR2 YFSETQ come from the germline V gene. The CDR3 reads CASSLGPQGAGETQYF. For the CDR3, the DNA is TGCGCCAGCAGCTTGGGACCACAGGGGGCTGGAGAGACCCAGTACTTC.

About this clone itself: One end of the junction does not line up with germline, which may come from a read error. This chain joins TRBV6-5 and TRBJ1-2; TRBD1 matches 9 bases. The CDR3 totals 14 residues. CDR1 and CDR2 from the germline V gene are MNHEY and SVGAGI. CDR3 sequence: CASSYRGTGNGYPF. The CDR3 region has the DNA TGTGCCAGCAGTTACCGGGGGACAGGGAATGGCTACCCCTTC.

Comments on this clone: A junction end diverges from the germline sequence, so it may reflect a read error. The CDR3 is CASSGDQVNAEAFF. CDR3 bases: TGTGCCAGCAGCGGCGACCAGGTGAACGCTGAAGCTTTCTTT. The J gene is TRBJ1-1, the V gene TRBV9, with D unclear. The CDR3 spans 14 residues. Germline CDR1 and CDR2: SGDLS and YYNGEE.

This clone was counted a few times. The V gene is TRBV19, the J gene TRBJ1-4; D possibly corresponds to TRBD1 (6 bases). Germline lookup yields CDR1 LNHDA and CDR2 SQIVND (reference sequence). The CDR3 contains 14 residues. V was trimmed by 4 bases and J by 7 bases, leaving 13 bases between them. The CDR3 sequence is CASSTGVLGEKLFF. The CDR3, as DNA: TGTGCCAGTAGTACAGGGGTGCTAGGTGAAAAACTGTTTTTT.

In its sample, this clone was seen once. The V gene is TRBV6-6, the J gene TRBJ2-1; 13 bases match TRBD2. V shed 8 bases, J shed 9 bases, and the junction held 7 bases outside the gene matches. The CDR3 runs to 14 residues. CDR1 is MNHNY and CDR2 is SVGAGI in the germline V gene (reference sequence). The CDR3 region is CASVGLAGTGEQFF. CDR3 DNA sequence: TGTGCCAGCGTGGGACTAGCGGGGACGGGTGAGCAGTTCTTC.

A few counts support this clone. This rearrangement joins TRBV18 to TRBJ2-6, with D perhaps matching TRBD2 (5 bases). This CDR3 has 15 residues. Germline V gene sequence: CDR1 KGHSH, CDR2 LQKENI. V was shortened by 6 bases and J by 1 base, with 10 bases between the two germline ends. CDR3 bases: TGTGCCAGCTCCCCTAGGGAGTCTGGGGCCAACGTCCTGACTTTC. As protein: CASSPRESGANVLTF.

J is TRBJ1-4 and V is TRBV13; 7 nucleotides align to TRBD1. CDR1 and CDR2 (germline): PRHDT, FYEKMQ (reference sequence). The CDR3 spans 18 residues. Trimming took 5 bases from V and 0 from J; bases not matched to a gene: 12. The CDR3 sequence is CASSLQGRHIATNEKLFF. CDR3 DNA: TGTGCCAGCAGCCTACAGGGGAGGCATATAGCAACTAATGAAAAACTGTTTTTT. The full variable domain, its missing parts supplied by reference TRBV13 and TRBJ1-4, is AAGVIQSPRHLIKEKRETATLKCYPIPRHDTVYWYQQGPGQDPQFLISFYEKMQSDKGSIPDRFSAQQFSDYHSELNMSSLELGDSALYFCASSLQGRHIATNEKLFFGSGTQLSVL.

This sequence joins TRBV30 and TRBJ2-7; 7 bases map to TRBD2. Germline-derived CDR1 and CDR2 are GTSNPN and SVGIG (reference sequence). V lost 3 bases, J lost 5 bases, and 10 bases stayed unmatched. CDR3 length: 14 amino acids. The CDR3 reads CAWRGSPAGDEQYF. The CDR3 nucleotides are TGTGCCTGGAGAGGGTCGCCCGCGGGAGACGAGCAGTACTTC.

The genes are TRBV19 and TRBJ2-7, with 7 positions matching TRBD2. The germline CDR1 and CDR2 sequences are LNHDA and SQIVND (reference sequence). The CDR3 contains 15 residues. The J segment lost 3 bases and the V segment lost 5 bases, leaving 10 bases of the junction unmatched. CDR3 coding DNA: TGTGCCAGTAGTCTGGGAGGGACCAGATTCTACGAGCAGTACTTC. It specifies CASSLGGTRFYEQYF.

The sample holds one count of this clone. The chain uses TRBV13 and TRBJ2-7; weak D call: TRBD2 (6 bases). The CDR3 is 16 amino acids. Germline V gene sequence: CDR1 PRHDT, CDR2 FYEKMQ (reference sequence). Trimming removed 7 bases from V and 6 bases from J, with 25 bases in between. This CDR3 is CASTLLGGTKVGEQYF. CDR3 bases: TGTGCCAGCACCCTGTTGGGCGGGACGAAGGTGGGCGAGCAGTACTTC.

The rearrangement links TRBV7-2 to TRBJ2-1; 8 bases are a match to TRBD2. From germline, CDR1 is SGHTA and CDR2 FQGNSA. V gave up 2 bases and J gave up 8 bases; unmatched junction bases: 8. This CDR3 contains 15 residues. CDR3 bases: TGTGCCAGCAGCTTATCAGGTAGCGGGAATGATGAGCAGTTCTTC. This sequence encodes CASSLSGSGNDEQFF. Based on the CDR3 plus reference TRBV7-2 and TRBJ2-1, the full variable domain is GAGVSQSPSNKVTEKGKDVELRCDPISGHTALYWYRQSLGQGLEFLIYFQGNSAPDKSGLPSDRFSAERTGGSVSTLTIQRTQQEDSAVYLCASSLSGSGNDEQFFGPGTRLTVL.

The chain has TRBV10-3 and TRBJ1-1; tentatively, D is TRBD1 (5 bases). Trimming took 0 bases from V and 0 from J, leaving 5 bases between them. This CDR3 contains 14 residues. CDR1 is ENHRY and CDR2 is SYGVKD in the germline V gene. CDR3: CAISESRVNTEAFF. In DNA, the CDR3 is TGTGCCATCAGTGAGTCCAGGGTGAACACTGAAGCTTTCTTT.

This sequence joins TRBV11-2 and TRBJ1-2; 7 nucleotides align to TRBD1. Germline values: CDR1 SGHAT, CDR2 FQNNGV. The length of the CDR3 is 14 residues. V gave up 5 bases and J gave up 5 bases; unmatched junction bases: 8. The CDR3 nucleotides are TGTGCCAGCAGCCGGGGACAGAAACTGTATGGCTACACCTTC. The encoded protein is CASSRGQKLYGYTF.

This clone was counted between two and nine times. This chain's CDR3 is CASSSLRDTEAFF. CDR3 DNA: TGTGCCAGCAGCTCCCTTCGGGACACTGAAGCTTTCTTT. V gene TRBV7-2 combines with J gene TRBJ1-1; D gene unclear. There are 13 residues in the CDR3. Between the trimmed V and J ends, which lost 4 bases and 3 bases, there was a span of 9 bases. CDR1 SGHTA and CDR2 FQGNSA come from the germline V gene.